Listed below are T cell receptor beta chains from one sample, sequenced in a study of PD-1 blockade in classical Hodgkin lymphoma. The method was immunoSEQ multiplex PCR; TCRdb's version includes in-frame clones alone and lacks a portion of them. The sample includes fewer than 30,000 clones, roughly 78% of them seen just once. The source was peripheral blood mononuclear cells (PBMCs), collected before the second cycle of nivolumab. The receptors were gathered from a human donor with classical Hodgkin lymphoma. Each CDR3 is given with its conserved first and last residue. The D gene is left open where the match is weak. The size field is filled for only some rows; it gives once, few, many or a size class.

V gene	J gene	clone size	D gene	CDR3 DNA	CDR3 protein
TRBV19	TRBJ1-6	-	-	TGTGCCAGTAGTCTATCTCGATATAATTCACCCCTCCACTTT	CASSLSRYNSPLHF
TRBV7-8	TRBJ1-5	-	-	TGTGCCAGCAGCCCCCCGGGGTTGAGCAATCAGCCCCAGCATTTT	CASSPPGLSNQPQHF
TRBV6-6	TRBJ2-5	-	-	TGTGCCGGAGGGGGGGGTTTGGAGACCCAGTACTTC	CAGGGGLETQYF
TRBV9	TRBJ1-2	-	-	TGTGCCAGCAGTGGCGGGACGGGTCGAAACTATGGCTACACCTTC	CASSGGTGRNYGYTF
TRBV7-7	TRBJ2-7	-	-	TGTGCCAGCAGCCCGGACAATTCAAGAGGGGGGGAGCAGTACTTC	CASSPDNSRGGEQYF
TRBV9	TRBJ1-5	-	-	TGTGCCAGCAGCGTAACGGTTCCCAATCAGCCCCAGCATTTT	CASSVTVPNQPQHF
TRBV7-9	TRBJ1-5	-	TRBD1	TGTGCCAGCAGCTCGGTGACAGGGAAAGGGTTTGTCAATCAGCCCCAGCATTTT	CASSSVTGKGFVNQPQHF
TRBV27	TRBJ1-1	-	TRBD1	TGTGCCGCGGCAGGGGGAACTGAAGCTTTCTTT	CAAAGGTEAFF
TRBV27	TRBJ1-2	-	-	TGTGCCAGCACCTCTCGGGCAGCGCACTATGGCTACACCTTC	CASTSRAAHYGYTF
TRBV19	TRBJ1-2	once	-	TGTGCCAGTAGTATAGAACCAGCCTATGGCTACACCTTC	CASSIEPAYGYTF
TRBV6-7	TRBJ2-2	-	-	TGTGCCAGCAGTTACGGTAGGGGTCCTATTGCAAATTGGGCCGGGGAGCTGTTTTTT	CASSYGRGPIANWAGELFF